This TCR beta chain comes out of a study of T cell changes during pregnancy in multiple sclerosis. Worth noting for this clone: Other DNA sequences from this sample encode an identical CDR3 as well.

The germline V gene encodes CDR1 SGHRS and CDR2 YFSETQ. V trimming: 3 bases; J trimming: 2 bases; junction bases outside the gene matches: 2. This CDR3 region has 14 residues. Generated by immunoSEQ multiplex PCR, the TCRdb table keeps only in-frame clones and is missing some. The top ten hold 0.99% of the sample, which has about 94,000 clones, 85% to 95% seen once. The source is a female donor with multiple sclerosis, enrolled in a pregnancy study. The sequences come from peripheral blood, collected after pregnancy. The J gene is TRBJ1-1, the V gene TRBV5-1, with 9 bases identical to TRBD1. The CDR3 DNA reads as TGCGCCAGCAGCTGGGGACAGGGCAACACTGAAGCTTTCTTT. Amino acids: CASSWGQGNTEAFF.